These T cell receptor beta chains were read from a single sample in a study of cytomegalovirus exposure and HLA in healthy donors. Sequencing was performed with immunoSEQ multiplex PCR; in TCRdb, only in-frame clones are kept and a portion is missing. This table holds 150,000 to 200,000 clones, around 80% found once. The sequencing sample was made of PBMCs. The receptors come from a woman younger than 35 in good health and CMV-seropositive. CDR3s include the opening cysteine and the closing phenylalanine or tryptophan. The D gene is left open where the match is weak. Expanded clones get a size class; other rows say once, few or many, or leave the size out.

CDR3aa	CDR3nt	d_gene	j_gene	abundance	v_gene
CASSLAQSGTGAYEQYF	TGTGCCAGCAGCTTGGCCCAGTCTGGGACAGGGGCCTACGAGCAGTACTTC	TRBD1	TRBJ2-7	NA	TRBV5-4
CASSSIGTGGRGYTF	TGTGCCAGCAGCTCTATTGGGACAGGGGGTAGGGGCTACACCTTC	TRBD1	TRBJ1-2	NA	TRBV5-5
CASSPEGRTYSGNTEAFF	TGTGCCAGCAGCCCAGAGGGAAGGACTTACTCTGGGAACACTGAAGCTTTCTTT	NA	TRBJ1-1	NA	TRBV11-3
CAIKGESNEKLFF	TGTGCCATCAAGGGGGAGTCTAATGAAAAACTGTTTTTT	NA	TRBJ1-4	NA	TRBV10-3
CASSVNRANEQFF	TGTGCCAGCAGCGTAAACAGGGCGAATGAGCAGTTCTTC	NA	TRBJ2-1	NA	TRBV27
CASRSGVNTEAFF	TGCGCCAGCAGGTCAGGGGTCAACACTGAAGCTTTCTTT	NA	TRBJ1-1	NA	TRBV5-1
CASSSGLAGGADTQYF	TGTGCCAGCAGCTCAGGACTAGCGGGGGGGGCAGATACGCAGTATTTT	TRBD2	TRBJ2-3	few	TRBV7-2
CASSLTRLAGADVHF	TGTGCCAGCAGCTTAACCCGACTAGCGGGGGCGGACGTTCACTTC	TRBD2	TRBJ2-5	NA	TRBV11-3
CASSRDSLYNSPLHF	TGTGCCAGCAGCCGGGACAGCCTCTATAATTCACCCCTCCACTTT	TRBD1	TRBJ1-6	NA	TRBV5-4
CASSKYPPLGPSTDTQYF	TGTGCCAGTAGTAAGTACCCGCCTTTGGGGCCAAGCACAGATACGCAGTATTTT	NA	TRBJ2-3	NA	TRBV19
CASSTPDRGHTEAFF	TGTGCCAGCAGCACCCCGGACAGGGGGCACACTGAAGCTTTCTTT	TRBD1	TRBJ1-1	NA	TRBV7-2
CASSLGARPNYGYTF	TGTGCCAGCAGCTTAGGGGCCAGACCTAACTATGGCTACACCTTC	NA	TRBJ1-2	NA	TRBV7-2
CASGSPRGNEKLFF	TGTGCCAGCGGCTCTCCTAGGGGTAATGAAAAACTGTTTTTT	NA	TRBJ1-4	once	TRBV6-1
CASSYSRTGYTGELFF	TGTGCCAGCAGTTACTCCCGGACTGGATACACCGGGGAGCTGTTTTTT	NA	TRBJ2-2	NA	TRBV6-5
CASSQSGPDNSPLHF	TGCGCCAGCAGTCAATCGGGGCCAGATAATTCACCCCTCCACTTT	NA	TRBJ1-6	once	TRBV23-1
CASSFRGTEAEAFF	TGTGCCAGCAGTTTCCGGGGGACGGAAGCTGAAGCTTTCTTT	NA	TRBJ1-1	NA	TRBV28
CASSERGGLQPQHF	TGTGCCAGCAGTGAAAGGGGGGGGCTCCAGCCCCAGCATTTT	NA	TRBJ1-5	NA	TRBV28
CASKIGGPQNWEQYF	TGTGCCAGCAAGATAGGGGGTCCGCAGAACTGGGAGCAGTACTTC	NA	TRBJ2-7	NA	TRBV28
CASSVAGNSYNEQFF	TGTGCCAGCAGCGTCGCGGGAAACTCCTACAATGAGCAGTTCTTC	NA	TRBJ2-1	NA	TRBV9
CASSGRWSPGANVLTF	TGTGCCAGCAGCGGCCGTTGGAGCCCTGGGGCCAACGTCCTGACTTTC	NA	TRBJ2-6	NA	TRBV2
CASSSRDRGSNEQYF	TGTGCCAGCAGCTCCCGGGACAGGGGAAGCAACGAGCAGTACTTC	TRBD1	TRBJ2-7	NA	TRBV5-4
CASTLRGAGARDTQYF	TGTGCCAGCACCCTCAGAGGAGCGGGGGCCCGCGATACGCAGTATTTT	TRBD2	TRBJ2-3	NA	TRBV28